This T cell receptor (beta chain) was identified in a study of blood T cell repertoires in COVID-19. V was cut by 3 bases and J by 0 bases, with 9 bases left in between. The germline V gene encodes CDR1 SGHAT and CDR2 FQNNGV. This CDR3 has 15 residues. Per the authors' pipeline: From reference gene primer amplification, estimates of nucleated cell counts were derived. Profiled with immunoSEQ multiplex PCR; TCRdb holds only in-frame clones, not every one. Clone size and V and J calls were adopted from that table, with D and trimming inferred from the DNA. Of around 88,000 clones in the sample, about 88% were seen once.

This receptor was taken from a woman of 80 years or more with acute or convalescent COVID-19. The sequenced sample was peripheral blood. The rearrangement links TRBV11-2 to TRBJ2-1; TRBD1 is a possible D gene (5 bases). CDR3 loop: CASSFTGASYNEQFF. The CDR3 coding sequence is TGTGCCAGCAGCTTCACTGGGGCCTCCTACAATGAGCAGTTCTTC.